This TCR beta chain originates from a study of identical twins. The CDR3 totals 16 residues. CDR1 is LNHDA and CDR2 is SQIVND in the germline V gene (reference sequence). J lost 4 bases, V lost 4 bases, and 6 bases had no gene match. From the 5' RACE reads, TCRdb called clonotypes with MiXCR, one entry per CDR3 protein. The top ten hold around 7.1% of the sample, which has under 350,000 distinct CDR3 sequences, 9.5% seen once. These sequences were also reported in another study, on yellow fever vaccine responses in identical twins.

The TCR was taken from a woman aged 18-30 years in good health. This sequence joins TRBV19 and TRBJ2-7; 14 nucleotides match TRBD2. Sequenced: CD8+ T cells sorted from blood. In DNA, the CDR3 is TGTGCCAGTAGTACGGAAGGACTAGCGGGAGGTTACGAGCAGTACTTC. Protein sequence: CASSTEGLAGGYEQYF.